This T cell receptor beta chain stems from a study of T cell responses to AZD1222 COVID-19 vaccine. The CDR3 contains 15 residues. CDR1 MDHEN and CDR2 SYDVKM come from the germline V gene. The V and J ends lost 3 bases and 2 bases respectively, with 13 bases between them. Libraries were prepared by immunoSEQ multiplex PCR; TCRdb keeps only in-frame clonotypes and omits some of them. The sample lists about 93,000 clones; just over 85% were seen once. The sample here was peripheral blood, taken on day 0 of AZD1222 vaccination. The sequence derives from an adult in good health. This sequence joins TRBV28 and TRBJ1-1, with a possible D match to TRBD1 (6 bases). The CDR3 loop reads CASSFPDRHNTEAFF. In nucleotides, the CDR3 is TGTGCCAGCAGTTTCCCGGACAGACACAACACTGAAGCTTTCTTT.